The TCR beta chain under discussion was sequenced for a study of blood T cell repertoires in COVID-19. Study-level information: The origin of the acute and convalescent COVID-19 samples was the United States, Italy and Spain. Sources were T cells, B-cell-depleted T cells, or PBMCs; the material itself was cDNA or gDNA.

The germline CDR1 and CDR2 sequences are WNHNN and SYGVQD (reference sequence). The CDR3 runs 13 residues. V was clipped by 5 bases and J by 7 bases, with 15 bases between them. Methods used by the authors: Amplification with reference gene primers provided the estimates of nucleated cell counts. TCRdb's copy holds only in-frame clones and misses some; the assay was immunoSEQ multiplex PCR. That table gives V, J and clone size, and the DNA gave D and trimming. The data contain roughly 150,000 clones, roughly 82% of them seen just once; the ten biggest clones take up about 15%. Sequencing used peripheral blood. The chain links TRBV10-1 to TRBJ2-7, with D possibly matching TRBD2 (5 bases). The receptor's source is a human donor with acute or convalescent COVID-19. The donor label of this sample is uncertain. CDR3 protein: CASSSRARDEQYF. The DNA of the CDR3 is TGCGCCAGCAGTTCTAGGGCGAGGGATGAGCAGTACTTC.